The 20 T cell receptor beta chains in this list originate from one sample, sequenced in a study of cytotoxic CD8 clonotypes in ibrutinib-treated CLL. TCRdb keeps only in-frame clones here, not all; method: immunoSEQ multiplex PCR. This repertoire shows just over 200,000 clones, around 75% found once; its top ten account for approximately 6%. Sequencing used PBMCs, obtained after 12 months of ibrutinib treatment. These receptors all come from a human donor with chronic lymphocytic leukemia.

V is TRBV2 and J is TRBJ1-2, with D perhaps TRBD1 (5 bases). V was pared by 6 bases and J by 13 bases, with 15 bases between. The CDR3 length is 11 residues. Germline V gives CDR1 SNHLY, CDR2 FYNNEI. The CDR3 nucleotides read TGTGCCAGCAGGAGGGGCCACCCCTGCACCTTC. Encoded protein: CASRRGHPCTF.

Here the CDR3 reads CASIDSDSYEQYF. CDR3 nucleotides: TGTGCCAGTATAGACAGCGACTCCTACGAGCAGTACTTC. The rearrangement uses TRBV19 and TRBJ2-7; TRBD1 is a possible D gene (5 bases). The CDR3 runs 13 residues. The V end lost 7 bases, the J end lost 0 bases, and 10 bases lay between the germline ends. Germline V gene lookup returns CDR1 LNHDA and CDR2 SQIVND (reference sequence).

As for this clone: A read error may produce the germline difference seen at one junction end. The V gene is TRBV29-1, the J gene TRBJ1-1; tentatively, D is TRBD1 (5 bases). The CDR3 has 12 residues. Per germline, CDR1 SQVTM and CDR2 ANQGSEA. Written as DNA, the CDR3 is TGCAGCTTTGATACAGGGAACACTGAAGCTTTCTTT. Protein: CSFDTGNTEAFF.

The rearrangement uses TRBV28 and TRBJ2-1; 9 bases map to TRBD1. Trimming at V came to 8 bases and at J to 8 bases, leaving 4 bases not matched to a gene. The CDR3 loop spans 12 amino acids. From germline, CDR1 is MDHEN and CDR2 SYDVKM. CDR3: CASRQGGHEQFF. CDR3 bases: TGTGCCAGCCGACAGGGGGGCCATGAGCAGTTCTTC.

The chain joins TRBV29-1 to TRBJ1-2, with 8 bases lining up with TRBD1. With 4 bases clipped from V and 4 bases from J, the junction kept 8 bases outside the gene matches. The CDR3 consists of 14 residues. Germline loops: CDR1 SQVTM, CDR2 ANQGSEA. The CDR3 here is CSVGDRKVGYGYTF. CDR3 sequence (DNA): TGCAGCGTTGGGGACAGGAAAGTTGGCTATGGCTACACCTTC.

The V and J genes are TRBV29-1 and TRBJ2-2; TRBD2 aligns across 13 bases. From germline, CDR1 is SQVTM and CDR2 ANQGSEA. The trim removed 6 bases at V and 7 bases at J, leaving 11 bases unmatched. The length of the CDR3 is 16 residues. CDR3 amino acids: CSVTGTSGIGGGELFF. CDR3 nucleotide sequence: TGCAGCGTGACTGGGACTAGCGGGATCGGGGGCGGGGAGCTGTTTTTT.

The chain recombines TRBV6-5 with TRBJ2-1; 9 bases match TRBD1. V was pared by 7 bases and J by 6 bases, with 10 bases of the junction left unmatched. The CDR3 is 15 residues long. Germline values: CDR1 MNHEY, CDR2 SVGAGI. The CDR3 DNA follows: TGTGCCAGCACAGCTCCGGGACAGGGTTTCAATGAGCAGTTCTTC. Residues: CASTAPGQGFNEQFF.

This chain uses TRBV19 with TRBJ1-1; D ambiguous. Germline CDR1 LNHDA, CDR2 SQIVND (reference sequence). The CDR3 runs to 14 residues. Deletions cut 4 bases from V and 1 base from J, with 10 bases between. CDR3: CASSTPRGNTEAFF. In DNA, the CDR3 is TGTGCCAGTAGTACCCCGCGGGGGAACACTGAAGCTTTCTTT.

The chain links TRBV6-1 to TRBJ2-7, with D maybe TRBD1 (6 bases). V was shortened by 3 bases and J by 0 bases, with 15 bases between the two germline ends. Germline V gene sequence: CDR1 MNHNS, CDR2 SASEGT. The CDR3 sequence is 16 residues long. CDR3 sequence: CASSDTGPPNSYEQYF. In DNA form, the CDR3 reads TGTGCCAGCAGTGATACAGGGCCCCCGAACTCCTACGAGCAGTACTTC.

The chain uses TRBV7-9 and TRBJ1-3; D not certain. Germline CDR1 reads SEHNR; CDR2 reads FQNEAQ (reference sequence). This CDR3 region has 13 residues. V was trimmed by 6 bases and J by 0 bases, leaving 6 bases between them. The chain's CDR3 is CASRIVSGNTIYF. DNA for the CDR3: TGTGCCAGCAGGATAGTCTCTGGAAACACCATATATTTT.

The J gene is TRBJ2-7, the V gene TRBV28; 12 nucleotides align to TRBD2. Per germline, CDR1 MDHEN and CDR2 SYDVKM. This CDR3 has 14 residues. Trimming took 2 bases from V and 7 from J; bases not matched to a gene: 3. CDR3 residues: CASSLLAGGREQYF. The CDR3 DNA is TGTGCCAGCAGTTTACTAGCGGGAGGGCGAGAGCAGTACTTC.

About this clone: Other DNA sequences in this sample translate to the same CDR3. The chain employs TRBV18 and TRBJ1-1, with TRBD1 identical over 10 bases. CDR3 length equals 14 residues. Germline V CDR1 and CDR2: KGHSH, LQKENI. V gave up 3 bases and J gave up 4 bases; unmatched junction bases: 2. CDR3 sequence: CASSPRTGGTEAFF. DNA for the CDR3: TGTGCCAGCTCACCCAGGACAGGGGGCACTGAAGCTTTCTTT.

The V and J genes are TRBV2 and TRBJ1-2; the match to TRBD1 covers 11 bases. This CDR3 contains 14 residues. The V gene's germline CDR1 is SNHLY and CDR2 FYNNEI. J was trimmed by 6 bases and V by 5 bases; bases with no gene match: 5. The CDR3 bases are TGTGCCAGCAGTCGGGACAGGGGGACGGATGGCTACACCTTC. Translation: CASSRDRGTDGYTF.

The chain has TRBV18 and TRBJ2-5, with 10 bases fitting TRBD2. The CDR3 is made up of 17 amino acids. V was clipped by 5 bases and J by 4 bases; unmatched bases: 13. From germline, CDR1 is KGHSH and CDR2 LQKENI. Here the CDR3 reads CASSSNIAGGSPETQYF. Here the CDR3 DNA reads TGTGCCAGCTCATCAAATATAGCGGGAGGAAGCCCAGAGACCCAGTACTTC.

The chain is built from TRBV4-3 and TRBJ2-1; 8 nucleotides agree with TRBD2. CDR3 length: 17 amino acids. The V gene's germline CDR1 is LGHNA and CDR2 YSLEER. Germline trimming cut 8 bases from V and 5 bases from J; bases unmatched to any gene: 17. CDR3 sequence: CASAKKDLAGPNNEQFF. In DNA form, the CDR3 reads TGCGCCAGCGCTAAGAAGGATTTAGCGGGACCCAACAATGAGCAGTTCTTC.

This clone was seen only a few times. The rearrangement uses TRBV7-7 and TRBJ1-4; D remains unclear. V was trimmed by 5 bases and J by 8 bases, leaving 12 bases between them. The CDR3 contains 13 residues. Germline CDR1 is SSHAT and CDR2 is FNYEAQ (reference sequence). As DNA, the CDR3 is TGTGCCAGCAGCCCGAACTTCGGCGAAAAACTGTTTTTT. This sequence encodes CASSPNFGEKLFF.

This clone was seen a handful of times. This chain joins TRBV10-1 and TRBJ1-2; D possibly corresponds to TRBD1 (6 bases). The V gene's germline CDR1 is WNHNN and CDR2 SYGVQD (reference sequence). Trimming took off 5 bases at V and 2 bases at J, with 9 bases between the two ends. The CDR3 contains 13 residues. The chain's CDR3 is CASSPGTNYGYTF. The DNA for the CDR3 is TGCGCCAGCAGTCCGGGGACAAACTATGGCTACACCTTC.

The rearrangement links TRBV28 to TRBJ2-3; maybe TRBD2 (6 bases). Germline CDR1 is MDHEN and CDR2 is SYDVKM. Trimming shortened V by 7 bases and J by 0 bases, and 14 bases separated the two germline ends. The CDR3 is 15 amino acids. The CDR3 reads CASKNGGTSTDTQYF. In DNA, the CDR3 is TGTGCCAGCAAGAATGGCGGGACTAGCACAGATACGCAGTATTTT.

This chain connects TRBV5-4 to TRBJ2-1; 7 nucleotides agree with TRBD2. The CDR3 has 17 amino acids. Losses at the gene ends were 1 base for V and 0 bases for J; bases not matched to a gene: 7. Per the germline V gene, CDR1 is SGHNT and CDR2 is YYREEE (reference sequence). The CDR3 region is CASSLRLALSSYNEQFF. The CDR3 DNA sequence: TGTGCCAGCAGCTTGCGACTAGCTCTGAGCTCCTACAATGAGCAGTTCTTC.

The chain carries TRBV6-1 and TRBJ1-2; possible D gene TRBD1, 5 bases. The CDR3 spans 12 residues. From germline, CDR1 is MNHNS and CDR2 SASEGT. Trimming cost V 3 bases and J 7 bases, with 9 bases left between them. The CDR3, as DNA: TGTGCCAGCAGTGAGCCAGGGCTTGGCTACACCTTC. This gives the protein CASSEPGLGYTF.